These 15 T cell receptor beta chains share one sample of origin, sequenced in a study of T cells in Graves' hyperthyroidism and ophthalmopathy. The CDR3 regions of TCR beta were amplified from RNA transcripts. When the TCR CDR3 underwent first-round RT-PCR, the HTBI primer set was used. TCRdb independently ran MiXCR on the multiplex PCR reads; one entry per CDR3 protein. The table has approximately 300,000 distinct CDR3 sequences, over 15% seen once. Sequencing was performed on blood. All receptors come from a woman in her fifties or sixties with Graves' ophthalmopathy.

This clonotype was seen only a few times. V and J are TRBV30 and TRBJ2-6, with TRBD1 as a possible D gene (5 bases). The ends were cut back, 2 bases at V and 1 base at J, with 15 bases in the middle. Germline CDR1 GTSNPN, CDR2 SVGIG (reference sequence). The CDR3 has 17 amino acids. The CDR3 nucleotides read TGTGCCTGGAGTAGGGGCAGGGCAAAGTCTGGGGCCAACGTCCTGACTTTC. Protein product: CAWSRGRAKSGANVLTF.

This clonotype came up many times. J is TRBJ1-1 and V is TRBV3-1; D is undetermined. The CDR3 length is 15 residues. Trimming cost V 4 bases and J 4 bases, with 16 bases left between them. CDR1 is LGHDT, CDR2 YNNKEL, per germline (reference sequence). This CDR3 reads CASSPPLERFTEAFF. CDR3 coding DNA: TGTGCCAGCAGCCCTCCTCTTGAACGATTCACTGAAGCTTTCTTT.

This clonotype was counted ten times or more. This chain uses TRBV5-1 with TRBJ2-3; 13 positions match TRBD2. This CDR3 contains 17 residues. Looked up from germline, CDR1 is SGHRS and CDR2 is YFSETQ. The J segment lost 0 bases and the V segment lost 4 bases, leaving 5 bases of the junction unmatched. CDR3 nucleotide sequence: TGCGCCAGCAGCCGCGGACTAGCGGGAGTGAGCACAGATACGCAGTATTTT. Its translation is CASSRGLAGVSTDTQYF.

This clonotype was picked up many times. The chain combines TRBV11-2 with TRBJ1-4; D is unclear. Germline assignment: CDR1 SGHAT and CDR2 FQNNGV. The V end lost 5 bases, the J end lost 0 bases, and 10 bases lay between the germline ends. The CDR3 extends over 15 amino acids. In DNA form, the CDR3 reads TGTGCCAGCAGCCGAGGCCCTGCAACTAATGAAAAACTGTTTTTT. Translation gives CASSRGPATNEKLFF.

This clonotype was picked up a small number of times. The chain combines TRBV9 with TRBJ2-5; D assignment may be TRBD1 or TRBD2 (5 bases each). CDR3 length: 18 amino acids. CDR1 is SGDLS and CDR2 is YYNGEE in the germline V gene. V lost 3 bases, J lost 4 bases, and 25 bases lay in between. As DNA, the CDR3 is TGTGCCAGCAGCGCTTCCTCGAGGGGCCCCGACGTTTTAGAGACCCAGTACTTC. Translation gives CASSASSRGPDVLETQYF.

This clonotype came up many times. This CDR3 reads CASSLVSSYNEQFF. CDR3 nucleotide sequence: TGTGCCAGCAGTTTGGTCAGCTCCTACAATGAGCAGTTCTTC. This chain connects TRBV27 to TRBJ2-1; no definite D call. This CDR3 has 14 amino acids. Trimming shortened V by 3 bases and J by 0 bases, and 6 bases separated the two germline ends. Germline-derived CDR1 and CDR2 are MNHEY and SMNVEV (reference sequence).

This clonotype appeared a single time. The chain couples TRBV24-1 to TRBJ2-6, with D maybe TRBD2 (7 bases). Germline V gene lookup returns CDR1 KGHDR and CDR2 SFDVKD. V was clipped by 3 bases and J by 2 bases, with 10 bases between them. This CDR3 is built from 16 residues. The CDR3 sequence is CATSDPRGPGANVLTF. CDR3 sequence (DNA): TGTGCCACCAGTGATCCGCGGGGGCCTGGGGCCAACGTCCTGACTTTC.

There are many counts of this clonotype. This chain uses TRBV15 with TRBJ2-3; TRBD2 agrees at 7 bases. V lost 8 bases to trimming and J lost 2 bases; unmatched junction nucleotides: 4. CDR1 and CDR2 (germline): LNHNV, YYDKDF (reference sequence). The CDR3 runs to 13 residues. Written as DNA, the CDR3 is TGTGCCACCTGGGAGGGCTTCACAGATACGCAGTATTTT. It codes for CATWEGFTDTQYF.

This clonotype was seen repeatedly, ten times or more. The V call is TRBV7-2, the J call TRBJ1-4; D remains ambiguous. V lost 5 bases and J lost 0, with 13 bases in between. From germline, CDR1 is SGHTA and CDR2 FQGNSA. The CDR3 length is 16 residues. The CDR3 spells CASSLWSSATNEKLFF. Here the CDR3 DNA reads TGTGCCAGCAGCCTCTGGAGTAGCGCAACTAATGAAAAACTGTTTTTT.

The table lists this clonotype with many counts. This chain connects TRBV4-3 to TRBJ1-1, with 11 nucleotides matching TRBD1. Germline-derived CDR1 and CDR2 are LGHNA and YSLEER. The CDR3 runs to 18 residues. The V segment lost 0 bases and the J segment 2 bases; nucleotides outside the gene matches: 8. The CDR3 sequence is CASSQELPGTGGNTEAFF. Written as DNA, the CDR3 is TGCGCCAGCAGCCAAGAATTGCCTGGGACAGGGGGTAACACTGAAGCTTTCTTT.

This clonotype was picked up many times. The genes are TRBV2 and TRBJ1-2; 9 nucleotides align to TRBD1. CDR3 size: 16 residues. Germline V gene data show CDR1 as SNHLY and CDR2 as FYNNEI. V was pared by 1 base and J by 4 bases, with 7 bases of the junction left unmatched. The CDR3 DNA follows: TGTGCCAGCAGTGAAGAGGGGACAGGGTTCGGCTATGGCTACACCTTC. Amino acid sequence: CASSEEGTGFGYGYTF.

The chain recombines TRBV7-2 with TRBJ2-3; 15 bases align to TRBD2. Germline lookup yields CDR1 SGHTA and CDR2 FQGNSA. V was clipped by 3 bases and J by 4 bases; unmatched bases: 8. This CDR3 comprises 18 residues. The CDR3 region has the DNA TGTGCCAGCAGCTTTGATGGACTAGCGGGGGGGCAGTCAGATACGCAGTATTTT. Translated, it gives CASSFDGLAGGQSDTQYF. The full variable domain, completed using reference TRBV7-2 and TRBJ2-3, is GAGVSQSPSNKVTEKGKDVELRCDPISGHTALYWYRQSLGQGLEFLIYFQGNSAPDKSGLPSDRFSAERTGGSVSTLTIQRTQQEDSAVYLCASSFDGLAGGQSDTQYFGPGTRLTVL.

In its sample, this clonotype was seen a few times. This chain links TRBV2 with TRBJ1-5; D not resolved. Looked up from germline, CDR1 is SNHLY and CDR2 is FYNNEI. Trimming left V 7 bases short and J 4 bases short, with 17 bases between. The CDR3 length is 15 residues. Written as DNA, the CDR3 is TGTGCCAGCACGGCCCAGGCCCGCTCTAATCAGCCCCAGCATTTT. Residues: CASTAQARSNQPQHF.

This clonotype came up many times. J is TRBJ2-7 and V is TRBV27, with TRBD2 as a possible D gene (5 bases). Trimming took off 4 bases at V and 0 bases at J, with 10 bases between the two ends. Germline assignment: CDR1 MNHEY and CDR2 SMNVEV (reference sequence). There are 14 residues in the CDR3. CDR3 sequence: CASSSTGSSYEQYF. The CDR3 DNA follows: TGTGCCAGCAGTTCGACGGGGAGCTCCTACGAGCAGTACTTC.

In this sample, this clonotype turned up many times. V gene TRBV6-2 or TRBV6-3 combines with J gene TRBJ1-5; the D is unclear. CDR1 is MNHEY, CDR2 SVGEGT, per germline. V lost 0 bases and J 5 bases, leaving 14 bases between the germline ends. The CDR3 covers 16 residues. CDR3 in DNA: TGTGCCAGCAGTTACTCGCTAATCTTGGAGCATCAGCCCCAGCATTTT. It codes for CASSYSLILEHQPQHF.